Below are 32 T cell receptor beta chains sequenced from a single sample in a study of T cell responses to AZD1222 COVID-19 vaccine. The protocol was immunoSEQ multiplex PCR, while the TCRdb copy is restricted to in-frame clones and leaves out a portion. The sample consists of around 150,000 clones, 90% of them appearing once. Material: peripheral blood, obtained on day 0 of AZD1222 vaccination. Source of these receptors: an adult in good health.

V and J are TRBV19 and TRBJ2-1; D is possibly TRBD1 (7 bases). Trimming removed 7 bases from V and 4 bases from J, with 14 bases in between. Germline-derived CDR1 and CDR2 are LNHDA and SQIVND (reference sequence). The CDR3 extends over 14 amino acids. The CDR3: CASNGGGQYNEQFF. CDR3 coding DNA: TGTGCCAGTAACGGAGGGGGACAGTACAATGAGCAGTTCTTC.

V gene TRBV7-2 combines with J gene TRBJ2-1; 7 bases agree with TRBD1. The CDR3 consists of 14 residues. Germline V gives CDR1 SGHTA, CDR2 FQGNSA. Germline trimming cut 6 bases from V and 7 bases from J; bases unmatched to any gene: 9. Written as DNA, the CDR3 is TGTGCCAGCAGAGCAGAGGACAGGAGGAATGAGCAGTTCTTC. It codes for CASRAEDRRNEQFF.

This rearrangement joins TRBV5-6 to TRBJ2-5, with D unclear. This CDR3 contains 16 residues. Germline values: CDR1 SGHDT, CDR2 YYEEEE. The germline V and J ends were trimmed by 4 bases and 4 bases, with 20 bases remaining between them. CDR3 amino acids: CASSITRSFSRETQYF. The CDR3 DNA reads as TGTGCCAGCAGCATTACTCGGTCCTTTAGCAGAGAGACCCAGTACTTC.

The rearrangement joins TRBV27 to TRBJ1-6; D may be TRBD1 (5 bases). The V gene's germline CDR1 is MNHEY and CDR2 SMNVEV (reference sequence). Trimming removed 3 bases at V and 7 bases at J, with 7 bases between. The CDR3 is made up of 13 amino acids. This CDR3 reads CASSFGGNSPLHF. CDR3 nucleotides: TGTGCCAGCAGTTTTGGGGGAAATTCACCCCTCCACTTT.

The chain employs TRBV4-2 and TRBJ2-7, with 11 positions matching TRBD2. The junction had 10 bases not matched to a gene; V was cut back by 0 bases and J by 0 bases. CDR1 and CDR2 from the germline V gene are LGHNA and YNFKEQ. The CDR3 has 19 amino acids. The CDR3 bases are TGTGCCAGCAGCCAAGAGGGCCTAGCGGGGGGTACGAGCTCCTACGAGCAGTACTTC. It is translated as CASSQEGLAGGTSSYEQYF.

The rearrangement uses TRBV9 and TRBJ2-1; 8 nucleotides align to TRBD2. CDR1 SGDLS and CDR2 YYNGEE come from the germline V gene. The CDR3 length is 13 residues. Trimming at V came to 3 bases and at J to 5 bases, leaving 1 base not matched to a gene. This CDR3 is CASSALADNEQFF. CDR3 coding DNA: TGTGCCAGCAGCGCACTAGCGGACAATGAGCAGTTCTTC.

The chain employs TRBV12-3 or TRBV12-4 and TRBJ2-5; D gene unclear. The CDR3 totals 12 residues. Deletions cut 7 bases from V and 0 bases from J, with 6 bases between. Here the CDR3 DNA reads TGTGCCAGCACTGTGAACCAAGAGACCCAGTACTTC. Residues: CASTVNQETQYF.

V usage is TRBV19 and J usage is TRBJ1-5, with 7 bases aligning to TRBD1. Germline V gene sequence: CDR1 LNHDA, CDR2 SQIVND (reference sequence). The CDR3 spans 14 residues. V trimming: 6 bases; J trimming: 7 bases; junction bases outside the gene matches: 9. CDR3 residues: CASRDRRLGQPQHF. CDR3 sequence (DNA): TGTGCCAGTAGGGACAGGCGGCTGGGACAGCCCCAGCATTTT.

The chain carries TRBV18 and TRBJ2-1; TRBD1 aligns across 8 bases. There are 13 residues in the CDR3. J gave up 5 bases and V 4 bases, and 1 base lay outside the gene matches. The germline CDR1 and CDR2 sequences are KGHSH and LQKENI. The CDR3 DNA is TGTGCCAGCTCACAGGGACAGGACAATGAGCAGTTCTTC. Amino acids: CASSQGQDNEQFF.

The rearrangement uses TRBV5-8 and TRBJ2-7, with D perhaps assigned TRBD1 or TRBD2 (5 bases each). Trimming pared 4 bases from V and 4 bases from J, leaving 12 bases between. Germline V CDR1 and CDR2: SGHTS, YDEGEE. The CDR3 is 13 amino acids. In nucleotides, the CDR3 is TGTGCCAGCAGCCGGACGGGACCTTACGAGCAGTACTTC. It is translated as CASSRTGPYEQYF.

This clone showed up just once. As DNA, the CDR3 is TGTGCCAGCAGTTACACCGGCAGGGCAGGCTATTCTGGGGCCAACGTCCTGACTTTC. Translating gives CASSYTGRAGYSGANVLTF. The J gene is TRBJ2-6, the V gene TRBV7-6; D may be TRBD1 (5 bases). The CDR3 contains 19 residues. V was shortened by 6 bases and J by 1 base, with 22 bases between the two germline ends. Germline V lookup: CDR1 SGHVS, CDR2 FNYEAQ.

The CDR3 DNA sequence: TGCGCCAGCAGCACACAGGGGGCCGTTGCCACCGGGGAGCTGTTTTTT. Translating it yields CASSTQGAVATGELFF. The genes are TRBV5-1 and TRBJ2-2; 9 bases agree with TRBD1. This CDR3 has 16 amino acids. After removal of 4 bases from V and 4 bases from J, the junction contained 8 bases not matched to a gene. Germline V gene data show CDR1 as SGHRS and CDR2 as YFSETQ.

This clone was recorded only once. The rearrangement links TRBV5-4 to TRBJ1-1; D may be TRBD1 (6 bases). V was pared by 4 bases and J by 2 bases, with 21 bases between. There are 17 residues in the CDR3. Germline V lookup: CDR1 SGHNT, CDR2 YYREEE (reference sequence). CDR3 DNA sequence: TGTGCCAGCAGCACCGCCCGGCCGACAGGACCAAACACTGAAGCTTTCTTT. Translating gives CASSTARPTGPNTEAFF.

The chain joins TRBV11-2 to TRBJ1-5; D perhaps matches TRBD1 (5 bases). Trimming took off 1 base at V and 0 bases at J, with 10 bases between the two ends. The germline CDR1 and CDR2 sequences are SGHAT and FQNNGV. The CDR3 runs to 16 residues. CDR3 amino acids: CASSLGGSGSNQPQHF. CDR3 bases: TGTGCCAGCAGCTTAGGGGGGTCTGGTAGCAATCAGCCCCAGCATTTT.

The chain uses TRBV12-3 or TRBV12-4 and TRBJ2-2; D gene uncertain. The V and J ends lost 2 bases and 7 bases respectively, with 8 bases between them. The CDR3 has 13 residues. CDR3 region: CASSLLQNGELFF. The CDR3 nucleotides are TGTGCCAGCAGTTTATTACAGAACGGGGAGCTGTTTTTT.

This clone was found once. The chain uses TRBV4-1 and TRBJ1-4; weak D call: TRBD1 (6 bases). This CDR3 has 17 amino acids. V was trimmed by 1 base and J by 7 bases, leaving 19 bases between them. The germline V gene has CDR1 MGHRA and CDR2 YSYEKL. The CDR3 sequence: CASSQVAGRQASEKLFF. As DNA, the CDR3 is TGCGCCAGCAGCCAAGTGGCCGGGAGACAGGCGAGTGAAAAACTGTTTTTT.

This chain joins TRBV7-2 and TRBJ1-3; 7 bases map to TRBD1. Unmatched junction bases numbered 6, after V lost 3 bases and J lost 4 bases. The CDR3 runs 15 residues. Per germline, CDR1 SGHTA and CDR2 FQGNSA. CDR3 loop: CASSFPGGRGNTIYF. DNA of the CDR3: TGTGCCAGCAGCTTTCCAGGGGGGAGAGGAAACACCATATATTTT.

This clone turned up a few times. V usage is TRBV30 and J usage is TRBJ2-5, with D perhaps matching TRBD2 (6 bases). Germline V gene sequence: CDR1 GTSNPN, CDR2 SVGIG (reference sequence). The CDR3 runs to 14 residues. V was pared by 0 bases and J by 5 bases, with 13 bases between. In nucleotides, the CDR3 is TGTGCCTGGAGTGTTGGAGGGGAGAGGGAGACCCAGTACTTC. Translation: CAWSVGGERETQYF.

The gene calls are TRBV7-2 and TRBJ2-3; 7 nucleotides match TRBD2. The length of the CDR3 is 16 residues. Looked up from germline, CDR1 is SGHTA and CDR2 is FQGNSA. After removal of 5 bases from V and 3 bases from J, the junction contained 11 bases not matched to a gene. The CDR3 loop is CASSLNAGEGTDTQYF. The CDR3 region has the DNA TGTGCCAGCAGCCTAAATGCGGGAGAAGGGACAGATACGCAGTATTTT.

Comment on this clone: An end of the junction differs from the germline gene, which may be a read error. The chain is built from TRBV19 and TRBJ1-2, with 9 nucleotides matching TRBD1. The CDR3 covers 16 residues. CDR1 is LNHDA and CDR2 is SQIVND in the germline V gene (reference sequence). CDR3 bases: TGTGCCAGTGGTATCACCGGGACAGGGCCTAACTATGGCTACACCTTC. It yields the protein CASGITGTGPNYGYTF.

The CDR3 DNA reads as TGTGCCAGTACCCAAGCACGGCTTAATTCACCCCTCCACTTT. Translated: CASTQARLNSPLHF. The chain is built from TRBV19 and TRBJ1-6; D ambiguous. CDR1 LNHDA and CDR2 SQIVND come from the germline V gene (reference sequence). The CDR3 consists of 14 residues. The V and J ends lost 7 bases and 6 bases respectively, with 13 bases between them.

CDR3 DNA: TGTGCCAGCAGCCATCGGGGACAGGGTTCGAACACCGGGGAGCTGTTTTTT. Translated: CASSHRGQGSNTGELFF. This chain links TRBV7-9 with TRBJ2-2, with 9 positions matching TRBD1. The CDR3 runs 17 residues. Germline V CDR1 and CDR2: SEHNR, FQNEAQ (reference sequence). After removal of 5 bases from V and 0 bases from J, the junction contained 7 bases not matched to a gene.

This rearrangement joins TRBV5-1 to TRBJ1-2; a possible D gene is TRBD1 (6 bases). In germline, CDR1 is SGHRS, CDR2 YFSETQ. This CDR3 region has 14 residues. Trimming took off 0 bases at V and 4 bases at J, with 10 bases between the two ends. For the CDR3, the DNA is TGCGCCAGCAGCTTGGACAGGGCCACCTATGGCTACACCTTC. Its translation is CASSLDRATYGYTF.

CDR3 protein: CASRLYMNTEAFF. CDR3 DNA sequence: TGTGCCAGCAGACTATACATGAACACTGAAGCTTTCTTT. The chain is built from TRBV2 and TRBJ1-1; D unresolved. Germline V gives CDR1 SNHLY, CDR2 FYNNEI. Trimming removed 6 bases from V and 0 bases from J, with 8 bases in between. The CDR3 spans 13 residues.

The chain is built from TRBV2 and TRBJ2-7, with D possibly TRBD2 on 6 matching bases. CDR1 and CDR2 (germline): SNHLY, FYNNEI. Trimming took 5 bases from V and 5 from J, leaving 25 bases between them. There are 17 residues in the CDR3. The CDR3 here is CASSSSPIARGKNEQYF. In DNA, the CDR3 is TGTGCCAGCAGTTCCTCCCCCATAGCTCGGGGGAAGAACGAGCAGTACTTC.

The chain is built from TRBV11-3 and TRBJ2-5; possible D gene TRBD1, 5 bases. From germline, CDR1 is SGHNT and CDR2 YENEEA. Trimming cost V 5 bases and J 5 bases, with 15 bases left between them. CDR3 length: 14 residues. The CDR3 loop is CASSAIQGWETQYF. In DNA, the CDR3 is TGTGCCAGCAGCGCTATTCAGGGTTGGGAGACCCAGTACTTC.

The chain joins TRBV5-4 to TRBJ2-1; 9 positions match TRBD2. V lost 4 bases and J lost 5; bases outside the gene matches: 7. Germline CDR1 is SGHNT and CDR2 is YYREEE (reference sequence). The CDR3 is 15 amino acids. CDR3 sequence reads: CASSTRGRGNNEQFF. As DNA, the CDR3 is TGTGCCAGCAGCACGCGCGGGAGGGGGAACAATGAGCAGTTCTTC.

The V and J genes are TRBV5-1 and TRBJ2-1; D perhaps matches TRBD2 (6 bases). CDR3 length: 15 residues. Germline V gene lookup returns CDR1 SGHRS and CDR2 YFSETQ. V gave up 3 bases and J gave up 0 bases, with 10 bases separating them. The CDR3 loop reads CASSSGAASYNEQFF. The CDR3 DNA reads as TGCGCCAGCAGCTCGGGAGCGGCCTCCTACAATGAGCAGTTCTTC. The variable domain in full, completed from reference TRBV5-1 and TRBJ2-1, reads KAGVTQTPRYLIKTRGQQVTLSCSPISGHRSVSWYQQTPGQGLQFLFEYFSETQRNKGNFPGRFSGRQFSNSRSEMNVSTLELGDSALYLCASSSGAASYNEQFFGPGTRLTVL.

The chain is built from TRBV3-1 (or the pseudogene TRBV3-2) and TRBJ2-3; no clear D gene. The length of the CDR3 is 13 residues. Germline-derived CDR1 and CDR2 are LGHDT and YNNKEL (reference sequence). Trimming shortened V by 4 bases and J by 4 bases, and 9 bases separated the two germline ends. CDR3 bases: TGTGCCAGCAGCCCGAACCGCCCAGATACGCAGTATTTT. This encodes CASSPNRPDTQYF.

The J gene is TRBJ1-1, the V gene TRBV19; tentatively, D is TRBD1 (5 bases). Germline-derived CDR1 and CDR2 are LNHDA and SQIVND (reference sequence). Deletions cut 5 bases from V and 1 base from J, with 8 bases between. CDR3 length: 13 amino acids. The CDR3 reads CASSEGRNTEAFF. DNA of the CDR3: TGTGCCAGTAGTGAGGGACGGAACACTGAAGCTTTCTTT.

The chain employs TRBV5-4 and TRBJ2-2; tentatively, D is TRBD1 (5 bases). The V gene's germline CDR1 is SGHNT and CDR2 YYREEE (reference sequence). This CDR3 comprises 12 residues. Trimming cost V 4 bases and J 4 bases, with 5 bases left between them. This CDR3 is CASSRGTGELFF. The CDR3 DNA reads as TGTGCCAGCAGCAGGGGCACCGGGGAGCTGTTTTTT.

This clone was recorded only once. The chain combines TRBV2 with TRBJ1-6; no firm D call. CDR3 length equals 16 residues. The V end lost 3 bases, the J end lost 9 bases, and 18 bases lay between the germline ends. CDR1 and CDR2 (germline): SNHLY, FYNNEI. The CDR3: CASSEGTTGSSSPLHF. The CDR3 DNA reads as TGTGCCAGCAGTGAGGGTACGACTGGGTCTTCTTCACCCCTCCACTTT.